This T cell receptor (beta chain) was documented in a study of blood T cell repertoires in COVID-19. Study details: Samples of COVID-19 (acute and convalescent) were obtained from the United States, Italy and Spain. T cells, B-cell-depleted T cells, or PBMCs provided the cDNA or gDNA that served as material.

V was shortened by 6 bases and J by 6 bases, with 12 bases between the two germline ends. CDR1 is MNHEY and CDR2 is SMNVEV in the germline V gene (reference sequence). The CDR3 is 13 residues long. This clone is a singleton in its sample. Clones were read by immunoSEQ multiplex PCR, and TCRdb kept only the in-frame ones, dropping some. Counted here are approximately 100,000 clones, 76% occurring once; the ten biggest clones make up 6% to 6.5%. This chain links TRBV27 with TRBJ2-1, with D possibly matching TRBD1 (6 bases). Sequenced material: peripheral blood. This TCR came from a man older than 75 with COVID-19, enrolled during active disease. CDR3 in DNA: TGTGCCAGCAGCCCCACAGGGAGCAATGAGCAGTTCTTC. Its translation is CASSPTGSNEQFF.